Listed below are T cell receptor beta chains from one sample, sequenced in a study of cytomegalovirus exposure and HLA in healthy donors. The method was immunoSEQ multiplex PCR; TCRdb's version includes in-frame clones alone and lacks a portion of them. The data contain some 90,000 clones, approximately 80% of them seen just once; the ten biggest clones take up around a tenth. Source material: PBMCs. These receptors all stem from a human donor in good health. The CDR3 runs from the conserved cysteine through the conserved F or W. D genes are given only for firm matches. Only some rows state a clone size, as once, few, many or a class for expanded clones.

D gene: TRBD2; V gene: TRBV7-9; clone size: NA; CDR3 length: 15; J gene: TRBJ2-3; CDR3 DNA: TGTGCCAGCAGCTTGTCACTAGCGGGCACAGATACGCAGTATTTT; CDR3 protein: CASSLSLAGTDTQYF
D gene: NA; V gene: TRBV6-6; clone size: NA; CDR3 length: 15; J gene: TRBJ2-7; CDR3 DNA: TGTGCCAGCAGGCCTCTCGCGTCGAGCTCCTACGAGCAGTACTTC; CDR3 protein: CASRPLASSSYEQYF
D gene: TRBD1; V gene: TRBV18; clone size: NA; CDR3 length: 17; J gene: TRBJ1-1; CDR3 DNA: TGTGCCAGCTCACCACTTTTACAGGGGGGTATGAACACTGAAGCTTTCTTT; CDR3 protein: CASSPLLQGGMNTEAFF
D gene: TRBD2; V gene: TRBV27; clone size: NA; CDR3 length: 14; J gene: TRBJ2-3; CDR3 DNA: TGTGCCAGCAGTTGGGGGAGGGCCGGGGATACGCAGTATTTT; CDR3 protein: CASSWGRAGDTQYF
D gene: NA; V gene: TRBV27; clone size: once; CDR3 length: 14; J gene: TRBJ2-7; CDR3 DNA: TGTGCCAGCAGTTTATCCCTGCGGAGCTACGAGCAGTACTTC; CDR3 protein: CASSLSLRSYEQYF
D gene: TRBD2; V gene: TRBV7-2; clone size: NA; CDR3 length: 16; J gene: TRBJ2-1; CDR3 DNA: TGTGCCAGCAGCTCCCGACTAGCGGGAATTAACAATGAGCAGTTCTTC; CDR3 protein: CASSSRLAGINNEQFF
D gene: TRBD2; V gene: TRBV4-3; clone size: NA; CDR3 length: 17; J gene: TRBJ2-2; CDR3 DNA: TGCGCCAGCAGTACCCTAGGACTAGCGGGATTAATCGGGGAGCTGTTTTTT; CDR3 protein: CASSTLGLAGLIGELFF
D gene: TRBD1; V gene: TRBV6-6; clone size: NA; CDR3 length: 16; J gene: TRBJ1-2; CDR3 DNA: TGTGCCAGCAGTACGCAAACCGGGACAGGGGTGGTTGGCTACACCTTC; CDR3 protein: CASSTQTGTGVVGYTF
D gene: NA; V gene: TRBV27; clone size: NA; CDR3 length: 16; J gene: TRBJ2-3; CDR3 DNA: TGTGCCAGCAGTTTATGGGCTAGCAGCAACACAGATACGCAGTATTTT; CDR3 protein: CASSLWASSNTDTQYF
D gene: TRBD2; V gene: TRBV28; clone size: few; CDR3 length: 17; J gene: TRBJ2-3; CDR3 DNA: TGTGCCAGCAGACCGTGGACTAGCGGAGATAGCACAGATACGCAGTATTTT; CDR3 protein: CASRPWTSGDSTDTQYF
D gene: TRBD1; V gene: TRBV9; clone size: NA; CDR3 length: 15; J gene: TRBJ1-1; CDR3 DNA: TGTGCCAGCAGGCCAGGGGGAAGAATGAACACTGAAGCTTTCTTT; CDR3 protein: CASRPGGRMNTEAFF
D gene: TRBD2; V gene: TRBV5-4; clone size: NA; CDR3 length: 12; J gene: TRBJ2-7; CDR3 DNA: TGTGCCAGCAGCTTGGAAGCGGGGGAGCAGTACTTC; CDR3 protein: CASSLEAGEQYF
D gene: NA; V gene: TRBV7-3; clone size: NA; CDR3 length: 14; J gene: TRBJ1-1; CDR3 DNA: TGTGCCAGCAGCAATCCGGGACAGAACACTGAAGCTTTCTTT; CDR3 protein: CASSNPGQNTEAFF
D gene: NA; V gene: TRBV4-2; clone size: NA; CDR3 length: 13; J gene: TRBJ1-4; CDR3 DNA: TGTGCCAGCAGCCCGTCATCAGCGGAAAAACTGTTTTTT; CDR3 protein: CASSPSSAEKLFF
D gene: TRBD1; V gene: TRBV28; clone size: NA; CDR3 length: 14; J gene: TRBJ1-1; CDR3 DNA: TGTGCCAGCAGTCGACGGGACAGGGGCACTGAAGCTTTCTTT; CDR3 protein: CASSRRDRGTEAFF